This T cell receptor beta chain was sequenced during a study of neurological immune-mediated disorders. Every sequencing run returned over 200 million TCR-beta sequences, which were derived from 15-18 subjects. TCRdb ran MiXCR on the 5' RACE reads and lists one entry per CDR3 protein. The repertoire holds 46,000 or so distinct CDR3 sequences, 3.5% to 5.5% seen once, with around 5% in the top ten. V lost 3 bases, J lost 0 bases, and 6 bases stayed unmatched. The CDR3 sequence is 16 residues long. Looked up from germline, CDR1 is ENHRY and CDR2 is SYGVKD. Remarks on this clonotype: The antigen remains unidentified.

Study-level findings and limits: Phylogenetic grouping placed 18 of 34 multiple sclerosis patients' repertoires in one related-CDR3 cluster, a possible signature.

The chain combines TRBV10-3 with TRBJ2-3; 7 bases align to TRBD2. The receptor comes from a woman aged 55-69 years with multiple sclerosis. Sequencing was done on a sample of PBMCs. The CDR3 reads CAISDTSGLSTDTQYF. As DNA, the CDR3 is TGTGCCATCAGTGACACCTCGGGACTAAGCACAGATACGCAGTATTTT.